The 17 T cell receptor beta chains in this list originate from one sample, sequenced in a study of blood T cell repertoires in COVID-19 (dated by TCRdb to the early 2020s). Library preparation used the immunoSEQ multiplex PCR assay. Here the immuneACCESS table is served through TCRdb, limited to in-frame sequences with V and J called. Missing clones are a known gap in these copies; in checked studies unresolved V genes cover under half, and the rest lacks a known reason. The sample table holds about 97,000 clones, of which around 73% were seen once. The ten largest clones capture around 9.8% of the sample. The source material was peripheral blood. These receptors came from a man aged 55 to 69 with active or convalescent COVID-19.

J is TRBJ2-4 and V is TRBV3-1 (or the pseudogene TRBV3-2), with 7 bases that match TRBD2. CDR1 LGHDT and CDR2 YNNKEL come from the germline V gene (reference sequence). Trimming removed 4 bases from V and 0 bases from J; junction bases left unmatched: 6. CDR3 length: 16 amino acids. The CDR3 region is CASSPGTTLAKNIQYF. For the CDR3, the DNA is TGTGCCAGCAGCCCCGGGACTACCTTAGCCAAAAACATTCAGTACTTC.

CDR3 loop: CSAWRVTEAFF. DNA for the CDR3: TGCAGTGCATGGCGGGTTACTGAAGCTTTCTTT. The V call is TRBV20-1, the J call TRBJ1-1; D is undetermined. This CDR3 contains 11 residues. Trimming pared 6 bases from V and 5 bases from J, leaving 10 bases between. Per the germline V gene, CDR1 is DFQATT and CDR2 is SNEGSKA (reference sequence).

V and J are TRBV12-2 and TRBJ2-7; the table calls TRBD1, which could not be checked here. TRBV12-2 corresponds to a pseudogene. This CDR3 is built from 15 residues. The CDR3 here is CASRSRRRDRYEQYF. The DNA for the CDR3 is TGTGCAAGTCGTTCCCGACGCCGGGACAGGTACGAGCAGTACTTC.

This chain links TRBV12-3 or TRBV12-4 with TRBJ2-7, with TRBD1 matching over 7 bases. The J segment lost 2 bases and the V segment lost 8 bases, leaving 0 bases of the junction unmatched. This CDR3 contains 11 residues. The CDR3 loop is CASGTAYEQYF. The CDR3 DNA sequence: TGTGCCAGCGGGACAGCCTACGAGCAGTACTTC.

This sequence joins TRBV6-6 and TRBJ2-3; D is perhaps TRBD1 (7 bases). The germline CDR1 and CDR2 sequences are MNHNY and SVGAGI (reference sequence). The CDR3 length is 16 residues. V was trimmed by 5 bases and J by 6 bases, leaving 21 bases between them. CDR3 sequence (DNA): TGTGCCAGCAGTCGAAGGGCGGGACAGCCCTATGATACGCAGTATTTT. It translates to CASSRRAGQPYDTQYF.

The chain links TRBV4-3 to TRBJ2-2; a possible D gene is TRBD2 (5 bases). V dropped 3 bases and J dropped 5 bases, with 22 bases sitting between them. The CDR3 totals 18 residues. In germline, CDR1 is LGHNA, CDR2 YSLEER. The chain's CDR3 is CASSQRPRTPGVTGELFF. CDR3 coding DNA: TGCGCCAGCAGCCAGAGACCTCGGACTCCCGGGGTGACCGGGGAGCTGTTTTTT.

The chain links TRBV7-2 to TRBJ2-5, with D perhaps matching TRBD1 (5 bases). The germline CDR1 and CDR2 sequences are SGHTA and FQGNSA. The V and J ends lost 1 base and 3 bases respectively, with 15 bases between them. CDR3 length: 16 amino acids. CDR3 amino acids: CASSLGFRVGKETQYF. CDR3 sequence (DNA): TGTGCCAGCAGCTTAGGTTTCAGGGTGGGCAAAGAGACCCAGTACTTC.

This clone was observed a few times. V is TRBV4-1 and J is TRBJ2-2; D perhaps matches TRBD2 (5 bases). Germline V gives CDR1 MGHRA, CDR2 YSYEKL. The V end was cut by 2 bases, the J end by 4 bases, with 11 bases between. The CDR3 has 15 amino acids. The CDR3 sequence is CASSQKGVGTGELFF. The CDR3 bases are TGCGCCAGCAGCCAAAAGGGAGTGGGCACCGGGGAGCTGTTTTTT.

The genes are TRBV10-2 and TRBJ1-2, with TRBD1 identical over 8 bases. The ends lost 6 bases at V and 5 bases at J; junction bases unmatched: 11. CDR1 is WSHSY, CDR2 SAAADI, per germline. This CDR3 spans 15 amino acids. CDR3 sequence reads: CASSESTGEAYGYTF. The CDR3 nucleotides are TGCGCCAGCAGCGAATCGACAGGGGAGGCTTATGGCTACACCTTC.

This chain connects TRBV5-1 to TRBJ1-3; D unresolved. V dropped 3 bases and J dropped 4 bases, with 8 bases sitting between them. This CDR3 comprises 13 residues. Germline CDR1 SGHRS, CDR2 YFSETQ. The CDR3 is CASSSIQGNTIYF. The CDR3 bases are TGCGCCAGCAGCTCGATCCAGGGAAACACCATATATTTT.

CDR3 in DNA: TGTGCCAGCAGTTTGGGGGGGGGCCGAGGCTACACCTTC. Translating it yields CASSLGGGRGYTF. V and J are TRBV12-3 or TRBV12-4 and TRBJ1-2, with D possibly TRBD1 on 6 matching bases. The CDR3 totals 13 residues. V dropped 3 bases and J dropped 8 bases, with 13 bases sitting between them.

The rearrangement joins TRBV19 to TRBJ1-6, with 8 nucleotides matching TRBD1. CDR1 is LNHDA, CDR2 SQIVND, per germline (reference sequence). This CDR3 has 14 amino acids. V shed 4 bases and J 7 bases; nucleotides not matched to a gene: 3. The CDR3: CASSRTGINSPLHF. In DNA, the CDR3 is TGTGCCAGTAGTAGGACAGGGATCAATTCACCCCTCCACTTT.

This chain connects TRBV7-2 to TRBJ1-6; D uncertain. The germline CDR1 and CDR2 sequences are SGHTA and FQGNSA. V lost 1 base to trimming and J lost 11 bases, with 9 bases between them. This CDR3 comprises 13 residues. The CDR3: CASSLDVGAPLHF. For the CDR3, the DNA is TGTGCCAGCAGCTTAGACGTCGGGGCACCCCTCCACTTT. The whole variable domain, filled in from reference TRBV7-2 and TRBJ1-6, reads GAGVSQSPSNKVTEKGKDVELRCDPISGHTALYWYRQSLGQGLEFLIYFQGNSAPDKSGLPSDRFSAERTGGSVSTLTIQRTQQEDSAVYLCASSLDVGAPLHFGNGTRLTVT.

This clone was detected a few times. The chain carries TRBV6-1 and TRBJ1-3; D unresolved. Between the trimmed V and J ends, which lost 1 base and 4 bases, there was a span of 8 bases. This CDR3 is built from 14 residues. Germline CDR1 MNHNS, CDR2 SASEGT. The CDR3 DNA reads as TGTGCCAGCAGTGAAGGGGCAGCCGGAAACACCATATATTTT. The encoded protein is CASSEGAAGNTIYF.

V is TRBV7-3 and J is TRBJ2-1, with 11 positions matching TRBD2. CDR3 length: 15 amino acids. Germline CDR1 reads SGHTA; CDR2 reads FQGTGA. The V gene end was trimmed by 5 bases and the J gene end by 7 bases; junction bases not matched to a gene: 7. In DNA form, the CDR3 reads TGTGCCAGCAGCCTCCTGACTAGCGGGACTAATGAGCAGTTCTTC. Translated: CASSLLTSGTNEQFF.

This clone was seen more than once but under ten times. The rearrangement uses TRBV7-9 and TRBJ2-2, with 7 bases matching TRBD1. The germline gives CDR1 SEHNR, CDR2 FQNEAQ (reference sequence). This CDR3 spans 14 amino acids. Trimming at V came to 5 bases and at J to 4 bases, leaving 4 bases not matched to a gene. CDR3 coding DNA: TGTGCCAGCAGCGAACAGGGGACCACCGGGGAGCTGTTTTTT. This encodes CASSEQGTTGELFF.

This clone was seen a handful of times. The chain is built from TRBV27 and TRBJ1-4; maybe TRBD1 (6 bases). The CDR3 is 14 residues long. The germline CDR1 and CDR2 sequences are MNHEY and SMNVEV (reference sequence). V was cut by 2 bases and J by 3 bases, with 7 bases left in between. In DNA form, the CDR3 reads TGTGCCAGCAGTTTAAGGGGGTCTAATGAAAAACTGTTTTTT. Encoded protein: CASSLRGSNEKLFF.